Presented here are 10 T cell receptor beta chains from one specimen sequenced in a study of early T cells in non-severe SARS-CoV-2 infection. From the 5' RACE reads, TCRdb called clonotypes with MiXCR, one entry per CDR3 protein. The data show 55,000 to 70,000 distinct CDR3 sequences, with around 4.2% seen just once and 3.5% to 4% held by the top ten. Source: whole blood, taken at baseline. The receptors were sampled from an adult who was a healthcare worker with PCR-confirmed SARS-CoV-2 infection or an uninfected control (not recorded which). The donor label of this sample is uncertain.

This clonotype was seen at least ten times. The chain links TRBV6-5 to TRBJ2-7, with 7 bases aligning to TRBD1. Germline loops: CDR1 MNHEY, CDR2 SVGAGI. The CDR3 has 17 residues. V dropped 0 bases and J dropped 2; count of bases not matched to a gene: 10. DNA of the CDR3: TGTGCCAGCAGTTACTCGACCCGGGACAGTTATCCCTACGAGCAGTACTTC. It specifies CASSYSTRDSYPYEQYF.

The chain uses TRBV15 and TRBJ2-7; no clear D gene. V lost 1 base, J lost 2 bases, and 12 bases lay in between. This CDR3 has 15 residues. The V gene's germline CDR1 is LNHNV and CDR2 YYDKDF (reference sequence). In DNA form, the CDR3 reads TGTGCCACCAGCAGAGCCCCTATTTTGACCTACGAGCAGTACTTC. Its protein product is CATSRAPILTYEQYF.

In its sample, this clonotype was seen many times. CDR3 DNA: TGTGCCAGCAGCTTAGACAGGGTAGCCTACGAGCAGTACTTC. Translated, it gives CASSLDRVAYEQYF. V gene TRBV7-2 combines with J gene TRBJ2-7, with a weak D call TRBD1 (6 bases). The V gene's germline CDR1 is SGHTA and CDR2 FQGNSA. This CDR3 spans 14 amino acids. The ends were cut back, 1 base at V and 2 bases at J, with 9 bases in the middle.

In its sample, this clonotype was seen many times. The genes are TRBV7-9 and TRBJ2-2; D gene uncertain. Trimming removed 6 bases at V and 0 bases at J, with 14 bases between. CDR3 length: 16 residues. Germline V lookup: CDR1 SEHNR, CDR2 FQNEAQ (reference sequence). The CDR3 nucleotides read TGTGCCAGCAGTCGACGGACGGTCGCGAACACCGGGGAGCTGTTTTTT. Its protein product is CASSRRTVANTGELFF.

This clonotype was picked up many times. The rearrangement joins TRBV20-1 to TRBJ2-3; the D gene is possibly TRBD2 (7 bases). The CDR3 covers 16 residues. CDR1 is DFQATT, CDR2 SNEGSKA, per germline (reference sequence). V shed 1 base and J shed 0 bases, with 14 bases lying between them. CDR3: CSARVWGRGSTDTQYF. CDR3 DNA: TGCAGTGCTAGAGTTTGGGGGCGGGGGAGCACAGATACGCAGTATTTT.

This clonotype was found many times. One end of the junction fails to match germline, which may point to a read error. The chain carries TRBV10-3 and TRBJ2-5, with TRBD2 identical over 14 bases. Germline V gives CDR1 ENHRY, CDR2 SYGVKD. The CDR3 contains 13 residues. For the CDR3, the DNA is TGTGCCTCCTGGCCGGGACTAGCGGGGGCCCACCGCTTC. Its protein is CASWPGLAGAHRF.

The CDR3, as DNA: TGCAGTGCTAGAGTGACCGGCTACACCTTC. Translated, it gives CSARVTGYTF. This chain joins TRBV20-1 and TRBJ1-2; D gene ambiguous. Germline V CDR1 and CDR2: DFQATT, SNEGSKA (reference sequence). The CDR3 length is 10 residues. The V and J ends lost 1 base and 8 bases respectively, with 5 bases between them.

In its sample, this clonotype was seen a few times. The rearrangement links TRBV24-1 to TRBJ2-6; possibly TRBD1 or TRBD2 for D (5 bases each). The CDR3 runs to 18 residues. CDR1 and CDR2 from the germline V gene are KGHDR and SFDVKD. V was cut by 4 bases and J by 0 bases, with 15 bases left in between. The CDR3 sequence is CATSDPGTGDSGANVLTF. In DNA form, the CDR3 reads TGTGCCACCAGTGACCCCGGGACGGGCGACTCTGGGGCCAACGTCCTGACTTTC.

Note on this clonotype: One end of the junction is discordant with germline, which a read error may explain. V and J are TRBV11-3 and TRBJ2-5, with 7 bases fitting TRBD2. Germline CDR1 and CDR2: SGHNT and YENEEA. The CDR3 is 14 amino acids. The DNA for the CDR3 is TGTGTCAGCAAGCGGGACTCCGGCGGGGAGACCCAGTACTTC. It encodes CVSKRDSGGETQYF.

The rearrangement uses TRBV7-9 and TRBJ2-7; D unresolved. Trimming stripped 5 bases from V and 3 bases from J, with 11 bases between. Per germline, CDR1 SEHNR and CDR2 FQNEAQ (reference sequence). The length of the CDR3 is 13 residues. CDR3 residues: CASSLSRDYEQYF. The CDR3 region has the DNA TGTGCCAGCAGCCTATCCAGAGACTACGAGCAGTACTTC.